Below are 24 T cell receptor beta chains sequenced from a single sample in a study of cytomegalovirus exposure and HLA in healthy donors. PCR employed 60 Vbeta and 13 Jbeta primers. Measured with immunoSEQ multiplex PCR; TCRdb has only the in-frame clones, and not every one. Of 75,000 to 90,000 clones listed, about 79% are singletons. The specimen was PBMCs. The receptors were gathered from a male donor in good health and CMV-seropositive.

This chain uses TRBV25-1 with TRBJ2-7; 9 nucleotides align to TRBD1. V gave up 3 bases and J gave up 1 base; unmatched junction bases: 7. Germline loops: CDR1 MGHDK, CDR2 SYGVNS. The CDR3 has 16 amino acids. CDR3 nucleotides: TGTGCCAGCAGTGACCTCCTGGGGACAGGGTCCTACGAGCAGTACTTC. As protein: CASSDLLGTGSYEQYF.

CDR3 nucleotide sequence: TGTGCCAGCAGCCTTCTCCGTTACAATGAGCAGTTCTTC. Amino acid sequence: CASSLLRYNEQFF. The chain combines TRBV7-2 with TRBJ2-1; D gene unclear. Trimming cost V 5 bases and J 4 bases, with 9 bases left between them. This CDR3 contains 13 residues. In germline, CDR1 is SGHTA, CDR2 FQGNSA.

V gene TRBV6-5 combines with J gene TRBJ2-3; 7 bases agree with TRBD2. V shed 7 bases, J shed 4 bases, and the junction held 11 bases outside the gene matches. The CDR3 consists of 15 residues. CDR1 is MNHEY and CDR2 is SVGAGI in the germline V gene. The CDR3 DNA is TGTGCCAGCAACCGGGGAGCGGGGCCCCCAGATACGCAGTATTTT. This translates into CASNRGAGPPDTQYF.

This chain joins TRBV5-1 and TRBJ2-5; 7 bases line up with TRBD1. V was pared by 4 bases and J by 6 bases, with 15 bases of the junction left unmatched. This CDR3 is 16 amino acids long. In germline, CDR1 is SGHRS, CDR2 YFSETQ. CDR3 residues: CASSRRTGEGLKTQYF. The CDR3 DNA reads as TGCGCCAGCAGCAGGCGGACAGGAGAGGGCCTGAAGACCCAGTACTTC.

The DNA for the CDR3 is TGTGCCAGCACCAACCCCCAGGGGGCCTACTACGAGCAGTACTTC. The encoded protein is CASTNPQGAYYEQYF. This chain links TRBV7-8 with TRBJ2-7, with 8 bases matching TRBD1. The CDR3 loop spans 15 amino acids. Per the germline V gene, CDR1 is SGHVS and CDR2 is FQNEAQ. Trimming took 7 bases from V and 3 from J; bases not matched to a gene: 11.

The V gene is TRBV7-2, the J gene TRBJ2-7; D gene uncertain. Trimming left V 1 base short and J 3 bases short, with 10 bases between. CDR1 is SGHTA, CDR2 FQGNSA, per germline. The CDR3 length is 14 residues. CDR3 loop: CASSLETGNYEQYF. The CDR3 region has the DNA TGTGCCAGCAGCTTAGAGACTGGAAACTACGAGCAGTACTTC.

This clone has only one observation. This chain connects TRBV15 to TRBJ1-2; the match to TRBD1 covers 8 bases. Trimming took 0 bases from V and 8 from J; bases not matched to a gene: 5. The CDR3 loop spans 14 amino acids. Germline lookup yields CDR1 LNHNV and CDR2 YYDKDF (reference sequence). CDR3 bases: TGTGCCACCAGCAGAGATGTAGACAGGGGAGGCTACACCTTC. It specifies CATSRDVDRGGYTF.

J is TRBJ2-7 and V is TRBV27, with 9 bases identical to TRBD1. The CDR3 runs 15 residues. V was clipped by 4 bases and J by 2 bases; unmatched bases: 6. The V gene's germline CDR1 is MNHEY and CDR2 SMNVEV (reference sequence). The CDR3 coding sequence is TGTGCCAGCAGTTCCCCCGGGACAGGGCCCTACGAGCAGTACTTC. It is translated as CASSSPGTGPYEQYF.

The chain combines TRBV28 with TRBJ2-1, with D uncertain. The germline V and J ends were trimmed by 3 bases and 7 bases, with 13 bases remaining between them. The CDR3 length is 14 residues. Germline V lookup: CDR1 MDHEN, CDR2 SYDVKM. The CDR3: CASSLPLGGNEQFF. CDR3 DNA sequence: TGTGCCAGCAGTTTGCCGCTAGGTGGAAATGAGCAGTTCTTC.

The chain is built from TRBV18 and TRBJ2-1, with D possibly TRBD2 on 6 matching bases. This CDR3 is built from 15 residues. V was trimmed by 2 bases and J by 4 bases, leaving 12 bases between them. CDR1 and CDR2 (germline): KGHSH, LQKENI. The CDR3 protein is CASSPASAAYNEQFF. CDR3 nucleotide sequence: TGTGCCAGCTCACCAGCTAGCGCGGCTTACAATGAGCAGTTCTTC.

The genes are TRBV18 and TRBJ2-5; 8 bases line up with TRBD1. The length of the CDR3 is 17 residues. Germline lookup yields CDR1 KGHSH and CDR2 LQKENI. Losses at the gene ends were 4 bases for V and 0 bases for J; bases not matched to a gene: 10. Written as DNA, the CDR3 is TGTGCCAGCTCACGAGATCCCGGGACAGGAGACCAAGAGACCCAGTACTTC. It translates to CASSRDPGTGDQETQYF.

The CDR3 DNA reads as TGTGCCAGCTCACCACCGTTAGTGGAGACCCAGTACTTC. Amino acids: CASSPPLVETQYF. The chain joins TRBV18 to TRBJ2-5; D gene unclear. Between the trimmed V and J ends, which lost 0 bases and 5 bases, there was a span of 7 bases. There are 13 residues in the CDR3. Germline assignment: CDR1 KGHSH and CDR2 LQKENI.

V usage is TRBV6-5 and J usage is TRBJ2-7; 12 positions agree with TRBD2. The CDR3 has 14 residues. Per the germline V gene, CDR1 is MNHEY and CDR2 is SVGAGI. V was pared by 6 bases and J by 6 bases, with 6 bases of the junction left unmatched. CDR3 protein: CASSRTSGTREQYF. CDR3 in DNA: TGTGCCAGCAGCCGGACTAGCGGGACACGCGAGCAGTACTTC.

This clone was picked up a small number of times. V gene TRBV5-5 combines with J gene TRBJ2-1; 10 nucleotides agree with TRBD2. J lost 5 bases, V lost 6 bases, and 8 bases had no gene match. The CDR3 loop spans 15 amino acids. Germline V gene sequence: CDR1 SGHKS, CDR2 YYEKEE (reference sequence). CDR3 nucleotide sequence: TGTGCCAGCACCCTCGGGCTAGCGGGAGACAATGAGCAGTTCTTC. This translates into CASTLGLAGDNEQFF.

The V call is TRBV15, the J call TRBJ1-1; 11 positions match TRBD1. The CDR3 is 18 residues long. The J segment lost 5 bases and the V segment lost 0 bases, leaving 11 bases of the junction unmatched. CDR1 is LNHNV, CDR2 YYDKDF, per germline (reference sequence). CDR3 nucleotide sequence: TGTGCCACCAGCAGAGATTCCTTGGACAGGGGGCGCCGGACTGAAGCTTTCTTT. Translated: CATSRDSLDRGRRTEAFF.

V gene TRBV28 combines with J gene TRBJ2-5; 7 positions agree with TRBD2. This CDR3 spans 16 amino acids. CDR1 is MDHEN and CDR2 is SYDVKM in the germline V gene. Germline trimming cut 4 bases from V and 1 base from J; bases unmatched to any gene: 9. CDR3 amino acids: CASSSAGRRAQETQYF. The DNA for the CDR3 is TGTGCCAGCAGTTCTGCCGGGAGGAGGGCCCAAGAGACCCAGTACTTC.

V gene TRBV5-8 combines with J gene TRBJ2-7; a weak D match, TRBD1 (5 bases). CDR3 length equals 15 residues. The V and J ends lost 3 bases and 0 bases respectively, with 13 bases between them. From germline, CDR1 is SGHTS and CDR2 YDEGEE. The CDR3 DNA is TGTGCCAGCAGCTCCTGGACGGACATCTCCTACGAGCAGTACTTC. Its translation: CASSSWTDISYEQYF.

This chain uses TRBV4-2 with TRBJ2-7, with D tentatively TRBD2 (6 bases). The CDR3 runs to 16 residues. Germline-derived CDR1 and CDR2 are LGHNA and YNFKEQ. V lost 0 bases to trimming and J lost 4 bases, with 16 bases between them. The CDR3 here is CASSQESSTSRYEQYF. The CDR3 region has the DNA TGTGCCAGCAGCCAAGAGTCTTCGACTAGTCGGTACGAGCAGTACTTC.

This clone was counted a single time. The genes are TRBV28 and TRBJ2-1; the match to TRBD2 covers 10 bases. The V gene's germline CDR1 is MDHEN and CDR2 SYDVKM. The CDR3 spans 15 residues. V lost 4 bases to trimming and J lost 4 bases; unmatched junction nucleotides: 4. The CDR3 bases are TGTGCCAGCAGTTCTGGGACTAGCGTGTACAATGAGCAGTTCTTC. It specifies CASSSGTSVYNEQFF.

The rearrangement links TRBV28 to TRBJ1-4, with 9 bases that match TRBD1. Germline V gene data show CDR1 as MDHEN and CDR2 as SYDVKM. After removal of 0 bases from V and 5 bases from J, the junction contained 4 bases not matched to a gene. The CDR3 contains 16 residues. The CDR3 region is CASSLWGQGQNEKLFF. For the CDR3, the DNA is TGTGCCAGCAGTTTATGGGGACAGGGACAGAATGAAAAACTGTTTTTT.

The rearrangement joins TRBV27 to TRBJ2-7; TRBD1 agrees at 8 bases. This CDR3 spans 16 amino acids. The ends lost 2 bases at V and 7 bases at J; junction bases unmatched: 13. Germline V gene sequence: CDR1 MNHEY, CDR2 SMNVEV (reference sequence). The CDR3 coding sequence is TGTGCCAGCAGTTTAGGGACAGGACCCCTCCCGGGGGAGCAGTACTTC. This encodes CASSLGTGPLPGEQYF.

The count of this clone is one. The rearrangement links TRBV27 to TRBJ2-5; no firm D call. Germline V lookup: CDR1 MNHEY, CDR2 SMNVEV (reference sequence). V lost 5 bases to trimming and J lost 2 bases, with 12 bases between them. The length of the CDR3 is 14 residues. The CDR3 nucleotides are TGTGCCAGCAGTACCCTGTACGGGCAAGAGACCCAGTACTTC. Protein: CASSTLYGQETQYF.

The chain couples TRBV28 to TRBJ2-4, with D perhaps matching TRBD2 (6 bases). CDR1 MDHEN and CDR2 SYDVKM come from the germline V gene. This CDR3 has 14 amino acids. V dropped 2 bases and J dropped 2 bases, with 7 bases sitting between them. In nucleotides, the CDR3 is TGTGCCAGCAGTTTAGCGGGGACCAAAAACATTCAGTACTTC. Translated: CASSLAGTKNIQYF.

V gene TRBV28 combines with J gene TRBJ1-1; 9 bases are a match to TRBD1. Looked up from germline, CDR1 is MDHEN and CDR2 is SYDVKM. This CDR3 contains 13 residues. The V segment lost 7 bases and the J segment 11 bases; nucleotides outside the gene matches: 11. CDR3 nucleotides: TGTGCCAGCACCATGGACAGGGGTCTACGGGCTTTCTTT. Translated: CASTMDRGLRAFF.